Following are 20 T cell receptor beta chains from one sample sequenced in a study of blood T cell repertoires in COVID-19. The data were produced by immunoSEQ multiplex PCR, yet TCRdb's version contains in-frame clones alone and is incomplete. This table holds roughly 130,000 clones, 80% to 90% found once. Material: PBMCs or T cells enriched from blood (not recorded which). The receptor source for this set is a woman aged 50 to 65 with acute COVID-19.

This clone has a handful of counts. The chain employs TRBV13 and TRBJ1-3; no clear D. CDR1 and CDR2 (germline): PRHDT, FYEKMQ (reference sequence). This CDR3 spans 16 amino acids. With 2 bases removed from V and 2 bases from J, the gap between germline ends came to 13 bases. The CDR3 here is CASSLMEGETGNTIYF. In nucleotides, the CDR3 is TGTGCCAGCAGCTTAATGGAGGGAGAAACTGGAAACACCATATATTTT.

V gene TRBV19 combines with J gene TRBJ2-5; D not certain. The CDR3 is 13 residues long. The germline V gene encodes CDR1 LNHDA and CDR2 SQIVND (reference sequence). Trimming took 5 bases from V and 0 from J, leaving 7 bases between them. The CDR3, as DNA: TGTGCCAGTAGTGGAGCTAACCAAGAGACCCAGTACTTC. Translated: CASSGANQETQYF.

The genes are TRBV30 and TRBJ2-3; the D gene is possibly TRBD1 (5 bases). This CDR3 comprises 14 residues. With 4 bases removed from V and 0 bases from J, the gap between germline ends came to 11 bases. Germline CDR1 and CDR2: GTSNPN and SVGIG (reference sequence). The CDR3 loop is CAWTLDTSTDTQYF. Written as DNA, the CDR3 is TGTGCCTGGACTTTGGACACGAGCACAGATACGCAGTATTTT.

The V and J genes are TRBV7-9 and TRBJ2-3; perhaps TRBD2 as D (6 bases). V was cut by 3 bases and J by 6 bases, with 19 bases left in between. The germline CDR1 and CDR2 sequences are SEHNR and FQNEAQ (reference sequence). CDR3 size: 16 residues. The CDR3 DNA sequence: TGTGCCAGCAGCTTTGGCCCGGTAGCGGTGTCGGATACGCAGTATTTT. Encoded protein: CASSFGPVAVSDTQYF.

The chain recombines TRBV5-1 with TRBJ2-3; 7 bases fit TRBD1. Unmatched junction bases numbered 5, after V lost 8 bases and J lost 2 bases. This CDR3 is 13 amino acids long. Germline CDR1 and CDR2: SGHRS and YFSETQ. Here the CDR3 DNA reads TGCGCCAGTCGGGACAGCAACACAGATACGCAGTATTTT. It translates to CASRDSNTDTQYF.

The genes are TRBV30 and TRBJ2-7, with D unresolved. Germline assignment: CDR1 GTSNPN and CDR2 SVGIG (reference sequence). The length of the CDR3 is 14 residues. Trimming took 1 base from V and 3 from J, leaving 13 bases between them. CDR3 bases: TGTGCCTGGAGTGCCCCAACAACCCTCTACGAGCAGTACTTC. Its protein is CAWSAPTTLYEQYF.

The CDR3 sequence: CASSPQGYEQYF. The CDR3 DNA reads as TGTGCCAGCAGTCCACAGGGCTACGAGCAGTACTTC. The chain uses TRBV2 and TRBJ2-7; tentative D call: TRBD1 (6 bases). Germline CDR1 and CDR2: SNHLY and FYNNEI. V lost 5 bases to trimming and J lost 3 bases, with 8 bases between them. This CDR3 is built from 12 residues.

V usage is TRBV7-8 and J usage is TRBJ1-2; no clear D gene. Trimming pared 5 bases from V and 7 bases from J, leaving 14 bases between. The CDR3 runs to 13 residues. CDR1 is SGHVS and CDR2 is FQNEAQ in the germline V gene. The CDR3 sequence is CASSPSQFPGYTF. CDR3 in DNA: TGTGCCAGCAGCCCGTCACAGTTTCCTGGCTACACCTTC.

The rearrangement links TRBV6-2 or TRBV6-3 to TRBJ2-7, with D perhaps matching TRBD1 (5 bases). CDR3 size: 15 residues. V lost 0 bases to trimming and J lost 5 bases, with 14 bases between them. CDR1 MNHEY and CDR2 SVGEGT come from the germline V gene. The CDR3 DNA sequence: TGTGCCAGCAGTTACTCGTTGCAGGGATCCCACGAGCAGTACTTC. It specifies CASSYSLQGSHEQYF.

The rearrangement uses TRBV10-2 and TRBJ1-2; weak D call: TRBD1 (6 bases). CDR3 length: 13 amino acids. V was pared by 5 bases and J by 2 bases, with 9 bases between. CDR1 is WSHSY, CDR2 SAAADI, per germline. CDR3 sequence reads: CASSTDRNYGYTF. The CDR3 nucleotides are TGCGCCAGCAGTACGGACAGAAACTATGGCTACACCTTC.

The V and J genes are TRBV29-1 and TRBJ1-2, with no clear D. This CDR3 is 13 amino acids long. V shed 7 bases and J shed 14 bases, with 26 bases lying between them. CDR1 SQVTM and CDR2 ANQGSEA come from the germline V gene. The CDR3: CSASRGTPFDHTF. The CDR3 nucleotides read TGCAGCGCTTCTCGGGGAACACCGTTCGATCATACCTTC.

V usage is TRBV4-1 and J usage is TRBJ1-4; D is possibly TRBD1 (5 bases). From germline, CDR1 is MGHRA and CDR2 YSYEKL. CDR3 length: 16 amino acids. Trimming stripped 0 bases from V and 5 bases from J, with 13 bases between. The CDR3 DNA reads as TGCGCCAGCAGCCAAGATGGGGCGAGTTCAAATGAAAAACTGTTTTTT. Translating gives CASSQDGASSNEKLFF.

The chain is built from TRBV5-6 and TRBJ2-1, with 12 nucleotides matching TRBD2. With 4 bases clipped from V and 0 bases from J, the junction kept 11 bases outside the gene matches. This CDR3 is 19 amino acids long. Germline CDR1 reads SGHDT; CDR2 reads YYEEEE. CDR3 in amino acids: CASSPPALAGGPSYNEQFF. The CDR3 coding sequence is TGTGCCAGCAGCCCACCGGCGCTAGCGGGAGGGCCCTCCTACAATGAGCAGTTCTTC.

This clone was counted a single time. The chain links TRBV6-1 to TRBJ1-3; D gene unclear. The germline gives CDR1 MNHNS, CDR2 SASEGT. V was clipped by 0 bases and J by 0 bases, with 9 bases between them. The CDR3 sequence is 16 residues long. CDR3 DNA: TGTGCCAGCAGTGAAGCTGCGGGTCGCTCTGGAAACACCATATATTTT. It yields the protein CASSEAAGRSGNTIYF.

This clone was recorded only once. This chain joins TRBV28 and TRBJ2-1; TRBD2 agrees at 7 bases. CDR1 is MDHEN and CDR2 is SYDVKM in the germline V gene. J gave up 8 bases and V 5 bases, and 21 bases lay outside the gene matches. The CDR3 has 18 amino acids. As DNA, the CDR3 is TGTGCCAGCAGTCCCCGGGCCTACGTTGGCGGGAGTATGGATGAGCAGTTCTTC. It codes for CASSPRAYVGGSMDEQFF.

The CDR3 sequence: CASSAGDNEQFF. The CDR3 DNA follows: TGTGCCAGCTCCGCCGGGGACAATGAGCAGTTCTTC. This chain links TRBV18 with TRBJ2-1; D possibly corresponds to TRBD2 (5 bases). Germline V gives CDR1 KGHSH, CDR2 LQKENI. V was cut by 6 bases and J by 5 bases, with 8 bases left in between. The CDR3 consists of 12 residues.

In this sample, this clone turned up a few times. The gene calls are TRBV2 and TRBJ1-6; D possibly corresponds to TRBD1 (5 bases). Germline V gene data show CDR1 as SNHLY and CDR2 as FYNNEI. V dropped 8 bases and J dropped 5 bases, with 13 bases sitting between them. CDR3 length: 14 residues. The CDR3 DNA reads as TGTGCCAGCCTCAGGGATAGACATAATTCACCCCTCCACTTT. It yields the protein CASLRDRHNSPLHF.

As DNA, the CDR3 is TGTGCCAGAAGGACAGGGGGCATAGGGGAGCAGTACTTC. Residues: CARRTGGIGEQYF. The chain carries TRBV2 and TRBJ2-7; 11 bases map to TRBD1. The V and J ends lost 9 bases and 7 bases, in that order; junction bases with no gene match: 8. The CDR3 contains 13 residues. Germline V gene sequence: CDR1 SNHLY, CDR2 FYNNEI.

This clone occurred a few times. This rearrangement joins TRBV3-1 (or the pseudogene TRBV3-2) to TRBJ2-1; unclear D gene. Trimming took 0 bases from V and 0 from J, leaving 12 bases between them. Looked up from germline, CDR1 is LGHDT and CDR2 is YNNKEL (reference sequence). The CDR3 covers 17 residues. The DNA for the CDR3 is TGTGCCAGCAGCCAAGATATTAAGCCCTCCTCCTACAATGAGCAGTTCTTC. The encoded protein is CASSQDIKPSSYNEQFF.

The genes are TRBV5-1 and TRBJ2-7, with 10 bases fitting TRBD1. Germline CDR1 SGHRS, CDR2 YFSETQ. V was pared by 5 bases and J by 6 bases, with 11 bases of the junction left unmatched. The CDR3 runs to 15 residues. CDR3 coding DNA: TGCGCCAGCAGTTCCTCGGGACAGGGGAAGGGCGAGCAGTACTTC. Its translation is CASSSSGQGKGEQYF.